This T cell receptor (beta chain) derives from a study of blood T cell repertoires in COVID-19. Study-level background: COVID-19 samples from acute and convalescent phases originated in the United States, Italy and Spain. T cells, B-cell-depleted T cells, or PBMCs supplied cDNA or gDNA.

This clone is a singleton in its sample. Authors' analysis steps: Amplification of reference gene primers was used by the study to estimate nucleated cell counts. Clones were sequenced by immunoSEQ multiplex PCR, and TCRdb holds only the in-frame ones, with some missing. The V and J calls and clone size come from that table; D and trimming were worked out from the DNA. The table lists approximately 38,000 clones, about 80% of them singletons. The origin of this receptor is a human donor with acute or convalescent COVID-19. The donor label of this sample is uncertain. Specimen: peripheral blood.

As DNA, the CDR3 is TGCGCCAGCAGCCAGGGCTGGGGGGGGGACACTGAAGCTTTCTTT. Translation gives CASSQGWGGDTEAFF. The chain joins TRBV4-1 to TRBJ1-1; TRBD1 is a possible D gene (5 bases). The CDR3 contains 15 residues. Germline values: CDR1 MGHRA, CDR2 YSYEKL. Trimming shortened V by 3 bases and J by 3 bases, and 14 bases separated the two germline ends.